The T cell receptor beta chain under discussion was sequenced for a study of PD-1 blockade in classical Hodgkin lymphoma. Overall study results and limits: The authors have not defined what causes the repertoire differences, possibly disease activity or prior therapy. Healthy donors were reported to have higher baseline TCR diversity than newly diagnosed patients.

The V end was cut by 8 bases, the J end by 5 bases, with 15 bases between. The CDR3 sequence is 13 residues long. CDR1 is MNHEY and CDR2 is SVGAGI in the germline V gene. The time point: newly diagnosed, previously untreated cHL patient sample. Assay: immunoSEQ multiplex PCR; the TCRdb copy retains only in-frame clones and omits some. Altogether about 30,000 clones are present, roughly nine tenths being singletons, with the ten largest covering about 4%. Regarding this clone: Its antigen is unknown.

The chain recombines TRBV6-5 with TRBJ1-2; D gene uncertain. The receptor was derived from a human donor with classical Hodgkin lymphoma. The sample comprised peripheral blood mononuclear cells (PBMCs). The CDR3 DNA follows: TGTGCCAGCTCGCCCGGTCCGGATTATGGCTACACCTTC. It specifies CASSPGPDYGYTF.